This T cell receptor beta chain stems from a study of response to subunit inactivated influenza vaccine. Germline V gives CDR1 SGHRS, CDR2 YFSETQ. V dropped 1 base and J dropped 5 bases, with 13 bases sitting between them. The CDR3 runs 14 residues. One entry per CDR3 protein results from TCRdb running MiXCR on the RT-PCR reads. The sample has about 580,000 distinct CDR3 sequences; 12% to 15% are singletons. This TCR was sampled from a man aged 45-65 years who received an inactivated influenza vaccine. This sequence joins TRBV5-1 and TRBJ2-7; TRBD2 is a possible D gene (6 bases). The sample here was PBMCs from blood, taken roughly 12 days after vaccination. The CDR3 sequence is CASSLRARGDEQYF. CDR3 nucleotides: TGCGCCAGCAGCTTGAGGGCCCGCGGGGACGAGCAGTACTTC.